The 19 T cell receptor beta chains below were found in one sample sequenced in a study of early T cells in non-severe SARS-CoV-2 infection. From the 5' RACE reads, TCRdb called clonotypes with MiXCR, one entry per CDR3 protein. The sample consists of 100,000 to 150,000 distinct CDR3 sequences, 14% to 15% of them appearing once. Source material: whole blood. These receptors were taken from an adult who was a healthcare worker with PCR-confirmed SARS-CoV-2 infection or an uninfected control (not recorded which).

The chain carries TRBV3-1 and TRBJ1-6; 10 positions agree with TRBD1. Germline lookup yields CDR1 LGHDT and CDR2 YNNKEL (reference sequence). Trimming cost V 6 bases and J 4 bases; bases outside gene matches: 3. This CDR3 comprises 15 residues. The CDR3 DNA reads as TGTGCCAGCAGATCGGGACAGGGGTATAATTCACCCCTCCACTTT. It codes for CASRSGQGYNSPLHF.

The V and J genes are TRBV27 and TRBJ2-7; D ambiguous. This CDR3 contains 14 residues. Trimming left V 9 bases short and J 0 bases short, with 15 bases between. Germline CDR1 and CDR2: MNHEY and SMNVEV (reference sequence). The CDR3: CARRSRHPSYEQYF. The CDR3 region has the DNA TGTGCCAGAAGATCTCGGCACCCCTCCTACGAGCAGTACTTC.

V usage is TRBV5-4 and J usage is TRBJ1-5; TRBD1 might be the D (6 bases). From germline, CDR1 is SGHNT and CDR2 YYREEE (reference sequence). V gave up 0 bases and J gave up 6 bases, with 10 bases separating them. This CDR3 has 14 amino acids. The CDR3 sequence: CASSLAGEGQPQHF. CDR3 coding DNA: TGTGCCAGCAGCTTGGCAGGGGAGGGTCAGCCCCAGCATTTT.

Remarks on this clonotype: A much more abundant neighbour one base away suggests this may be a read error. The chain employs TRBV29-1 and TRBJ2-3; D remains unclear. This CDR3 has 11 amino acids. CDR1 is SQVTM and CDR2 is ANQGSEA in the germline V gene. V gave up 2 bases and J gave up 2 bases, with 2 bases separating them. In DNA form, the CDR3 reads TGCAGCGTTGAAACCACAGATACGCAGTATTTT. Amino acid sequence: CSVETTDTQYF.

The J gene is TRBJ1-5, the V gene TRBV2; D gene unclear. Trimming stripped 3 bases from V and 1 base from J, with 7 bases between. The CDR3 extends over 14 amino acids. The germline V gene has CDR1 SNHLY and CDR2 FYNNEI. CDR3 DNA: TGTGCCAGCAGTGAGGGAATCAGCAATCAGCCCCAGCATTTT. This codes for CASSEGISNQPQHF.

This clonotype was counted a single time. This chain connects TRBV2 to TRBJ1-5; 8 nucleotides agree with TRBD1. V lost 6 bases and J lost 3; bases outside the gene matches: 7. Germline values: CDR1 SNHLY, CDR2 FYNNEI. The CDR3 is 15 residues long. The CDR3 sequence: CASRLGQGPNQPQHF. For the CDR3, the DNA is TGTGCCAGCAGACTCGGACAGGGCCCCAATCAGCCCCAGCATTTT.

The CDR3 sequence: CASSLGQGQDTQYF. CDR3 DNA sequence: TGCGCCAGCAGCTTGGGGCAGGGGCAAGATACGCAGTATTTT. The genes are TRBV5-1 and TRBJ2-3, with D perhaps TRBD1 (6 bases). The CDR3 is 14 residues long. Trimming took 0 bases from V and 5 from J, leaving 10 bases between them. Germline loops: CDR1 SGHRS, CDR2 YFSETQ.

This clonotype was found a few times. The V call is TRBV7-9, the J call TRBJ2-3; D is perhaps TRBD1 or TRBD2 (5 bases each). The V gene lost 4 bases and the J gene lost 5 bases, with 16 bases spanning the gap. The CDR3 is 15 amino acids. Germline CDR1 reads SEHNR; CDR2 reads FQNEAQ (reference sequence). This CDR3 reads CASSSRGLTGDTQYF. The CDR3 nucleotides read TGTGCCAGCAGCTCCCGGGGCCTGACTGGAGATACGCAGTATTTT.

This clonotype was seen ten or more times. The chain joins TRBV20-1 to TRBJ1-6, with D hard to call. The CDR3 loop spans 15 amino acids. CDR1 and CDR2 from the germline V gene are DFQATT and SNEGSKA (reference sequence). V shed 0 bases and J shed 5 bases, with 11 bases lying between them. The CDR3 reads CSARERTADNSPLHF. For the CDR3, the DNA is TGCAGTGCTAGAGAAAGGACGGCGGATAATTCACCCCTCCACTTT.

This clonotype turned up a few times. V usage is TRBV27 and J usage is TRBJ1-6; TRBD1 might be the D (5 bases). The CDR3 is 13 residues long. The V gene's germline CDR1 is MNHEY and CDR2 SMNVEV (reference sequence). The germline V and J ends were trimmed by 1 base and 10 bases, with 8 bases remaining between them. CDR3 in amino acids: CASSLWGSSPLHF. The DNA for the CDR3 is TGTGCCAGCAGTTTATGGGGGAGCTCACCCCTCCACTTT.

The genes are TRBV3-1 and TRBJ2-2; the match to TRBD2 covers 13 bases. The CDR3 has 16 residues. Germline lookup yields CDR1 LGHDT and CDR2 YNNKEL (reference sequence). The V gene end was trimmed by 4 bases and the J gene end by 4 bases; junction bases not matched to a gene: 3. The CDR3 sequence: CASSPRTSGGTGELFF. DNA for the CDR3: TGTGCCAGCAGCCCGCGGACTAGCGGGGGCACCGGGGAGCTGTTTTTT. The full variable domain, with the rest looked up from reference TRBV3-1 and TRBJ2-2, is DTAVSQTPKYLVTQMGNDKSIKCEQNLGHDTMYWYKQDSKKFLKIMFSYNNKELIINETVPNRFSPKSPDKAHLNLHINSLELGDSAVYFCASSPRTSGGTGELFFGEGSRLTVL.

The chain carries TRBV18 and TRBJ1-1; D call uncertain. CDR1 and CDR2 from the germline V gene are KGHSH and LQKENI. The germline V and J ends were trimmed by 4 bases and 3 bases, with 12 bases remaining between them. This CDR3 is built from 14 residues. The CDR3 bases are TGTGCCAGCTCACGGGAGAGTCAGGACACTGAAGCTTTCTTT. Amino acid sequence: CASSRESQDTEAFF.

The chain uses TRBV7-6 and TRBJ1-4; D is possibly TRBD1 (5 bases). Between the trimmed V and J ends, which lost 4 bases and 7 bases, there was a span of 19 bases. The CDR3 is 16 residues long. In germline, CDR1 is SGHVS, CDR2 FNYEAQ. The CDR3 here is CASSYGATSYTEKLFF. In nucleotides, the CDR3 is TGTGCCAGCAGCTACGGGGCCACTTCCTATACTGAAAAACTGTTTTTT.

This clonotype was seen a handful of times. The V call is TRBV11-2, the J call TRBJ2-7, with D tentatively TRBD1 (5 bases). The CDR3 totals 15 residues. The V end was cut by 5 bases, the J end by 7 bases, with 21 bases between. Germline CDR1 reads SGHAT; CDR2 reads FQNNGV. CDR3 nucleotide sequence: TGTGCCAGCAGCCCAGGATCAGGCAGGGCCGGAGAGCAGTACTTC. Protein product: CASSPGSGRAGEQYF.

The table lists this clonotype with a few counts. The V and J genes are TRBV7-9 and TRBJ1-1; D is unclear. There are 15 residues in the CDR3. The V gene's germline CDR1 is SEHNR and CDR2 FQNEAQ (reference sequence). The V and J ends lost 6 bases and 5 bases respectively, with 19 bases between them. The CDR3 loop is CASREAGFERTEAFF. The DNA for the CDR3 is TGTGCCAGCAGGGAAGCGGGGTTCGAGAGGACTGAAGCTTTCTTT.

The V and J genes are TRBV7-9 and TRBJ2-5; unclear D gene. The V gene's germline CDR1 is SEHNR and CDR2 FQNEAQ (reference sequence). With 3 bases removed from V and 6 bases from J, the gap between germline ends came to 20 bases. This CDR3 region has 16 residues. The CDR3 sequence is CASSFSHPRGRQTQYF. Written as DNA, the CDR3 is TGTGCCAGCAGCTTTTCCCACCCCCGAGGCAGGCAGACCCAGTACTTC.

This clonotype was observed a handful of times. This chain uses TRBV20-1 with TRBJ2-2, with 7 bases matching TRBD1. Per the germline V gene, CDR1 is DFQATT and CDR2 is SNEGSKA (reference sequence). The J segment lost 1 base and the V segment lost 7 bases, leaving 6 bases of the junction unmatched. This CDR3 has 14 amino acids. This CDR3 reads CSGAGQENTGELFF. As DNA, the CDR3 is TGCAGTGGTGCCGGACAGGAGAACACCGGGGAGCTGTTTTTT.

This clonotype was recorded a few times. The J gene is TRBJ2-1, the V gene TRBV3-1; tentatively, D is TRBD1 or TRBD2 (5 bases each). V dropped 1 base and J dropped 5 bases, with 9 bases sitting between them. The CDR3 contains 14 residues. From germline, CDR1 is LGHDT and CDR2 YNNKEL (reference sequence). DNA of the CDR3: TGTGCCAGCAGCCAAGCCGGGGCCCACAATGAGCAGTTCTTC. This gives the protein CASSQAGAHNEQFF.

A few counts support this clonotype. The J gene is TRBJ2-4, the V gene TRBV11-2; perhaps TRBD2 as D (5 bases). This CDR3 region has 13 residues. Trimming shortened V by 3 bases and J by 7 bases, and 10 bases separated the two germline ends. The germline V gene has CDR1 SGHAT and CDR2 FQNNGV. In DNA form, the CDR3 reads TGTGCCAGCAGCTTTAAGGGAGAGAACATTCAGTACTTC. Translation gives CASSFKGENIQYF.